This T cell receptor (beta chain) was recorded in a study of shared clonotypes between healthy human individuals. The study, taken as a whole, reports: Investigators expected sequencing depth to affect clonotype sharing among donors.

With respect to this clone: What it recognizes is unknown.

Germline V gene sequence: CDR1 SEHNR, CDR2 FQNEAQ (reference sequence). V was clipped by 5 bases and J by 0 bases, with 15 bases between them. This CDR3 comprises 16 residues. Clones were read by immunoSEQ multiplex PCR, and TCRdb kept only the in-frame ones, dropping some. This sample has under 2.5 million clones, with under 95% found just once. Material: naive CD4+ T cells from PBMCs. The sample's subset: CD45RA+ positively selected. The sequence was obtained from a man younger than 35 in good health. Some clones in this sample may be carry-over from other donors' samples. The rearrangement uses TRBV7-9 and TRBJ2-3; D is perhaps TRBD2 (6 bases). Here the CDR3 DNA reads TGTGCCAGCAGCCCACACGATCGGGGGAGCACAGATACGCAGTATTTT. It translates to CASSPHDRGSTDTQYF.